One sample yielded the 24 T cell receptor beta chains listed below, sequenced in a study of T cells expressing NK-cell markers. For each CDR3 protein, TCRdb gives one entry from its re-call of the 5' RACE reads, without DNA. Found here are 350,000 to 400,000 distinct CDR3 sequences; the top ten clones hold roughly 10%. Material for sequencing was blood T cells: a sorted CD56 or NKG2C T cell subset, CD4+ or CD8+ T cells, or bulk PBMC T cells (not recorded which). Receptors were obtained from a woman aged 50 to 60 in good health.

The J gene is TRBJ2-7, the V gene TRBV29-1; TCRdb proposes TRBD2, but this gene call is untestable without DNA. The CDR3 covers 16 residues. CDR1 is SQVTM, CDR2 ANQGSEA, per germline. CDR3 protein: CSAGTSGRDHSYEQYF.

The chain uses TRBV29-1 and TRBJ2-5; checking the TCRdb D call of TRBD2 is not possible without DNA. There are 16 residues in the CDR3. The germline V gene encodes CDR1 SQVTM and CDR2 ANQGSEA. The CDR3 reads CSVFIRTSGTQETQYF.

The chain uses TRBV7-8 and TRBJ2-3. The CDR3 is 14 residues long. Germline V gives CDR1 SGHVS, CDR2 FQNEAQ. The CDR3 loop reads CASSLRTVSDTQYF. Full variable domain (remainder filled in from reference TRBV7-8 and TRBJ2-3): GAGVSQSPRYKVAKRGQDVALRCDPISGHVSLFWYQQALGQGPEFLTYFQNEAQLDKSGLPSDRFFAERPEGSVSTLKIQRTQQEDSAVYLCASSLRTVSDTQYFGPGTRLTVL.

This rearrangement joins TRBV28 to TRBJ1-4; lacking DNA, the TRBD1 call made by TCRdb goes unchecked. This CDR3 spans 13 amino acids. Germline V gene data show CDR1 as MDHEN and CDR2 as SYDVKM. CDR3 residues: CASSPPDRAELFF.

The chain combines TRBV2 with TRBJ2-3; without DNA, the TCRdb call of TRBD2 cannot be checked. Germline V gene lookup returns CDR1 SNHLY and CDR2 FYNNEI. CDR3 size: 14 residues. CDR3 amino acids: CAKQWTSGSNTQYF.

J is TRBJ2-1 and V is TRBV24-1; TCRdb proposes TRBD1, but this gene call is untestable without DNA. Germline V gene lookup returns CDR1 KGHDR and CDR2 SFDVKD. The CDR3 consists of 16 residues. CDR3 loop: CATSDFLGAPSNEQFF.

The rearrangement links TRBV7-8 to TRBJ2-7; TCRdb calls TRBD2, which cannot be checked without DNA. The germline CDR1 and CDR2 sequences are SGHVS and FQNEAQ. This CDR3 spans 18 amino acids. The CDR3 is CASSLASASGRDSYEQYF.

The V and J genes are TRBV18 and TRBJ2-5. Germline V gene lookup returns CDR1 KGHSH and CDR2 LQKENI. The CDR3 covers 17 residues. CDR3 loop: CASSPLHGPSVQETQYF. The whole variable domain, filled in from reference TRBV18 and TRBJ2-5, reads NAGVMQNPRHLVRRRGQEARLRCSPMKGHSHVYWYRQLPEEGLKFMVYLQKENIIDESGMPKERFSAEFPKEGPSILRIQQVVRGDSAAYFCASSPLHGPSVQETQYFGPGTRLLVL.

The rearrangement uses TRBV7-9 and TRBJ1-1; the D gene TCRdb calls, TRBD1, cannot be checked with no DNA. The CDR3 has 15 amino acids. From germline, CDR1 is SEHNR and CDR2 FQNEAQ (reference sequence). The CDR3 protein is CASSPRGPGDTEAFF.

The CDR3 sequence is CASSPIAGLYNEQFF. This chain links TRBV4-1 with TRBJ2-1; checking the TCRdb D call of TRBD2 is not possible without DNA. The CDR3 contains 15 residues. CDR1 is MGHRA and CDR2 is YSYEKL in the germline V gene.

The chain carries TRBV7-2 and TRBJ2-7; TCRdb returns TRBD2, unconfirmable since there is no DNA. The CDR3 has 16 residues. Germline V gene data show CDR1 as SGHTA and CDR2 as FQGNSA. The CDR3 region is CASPLTSGTFRDEQYF.

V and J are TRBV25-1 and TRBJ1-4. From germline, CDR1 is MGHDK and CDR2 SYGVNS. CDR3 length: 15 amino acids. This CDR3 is CASSEDGSSNEKLFF.

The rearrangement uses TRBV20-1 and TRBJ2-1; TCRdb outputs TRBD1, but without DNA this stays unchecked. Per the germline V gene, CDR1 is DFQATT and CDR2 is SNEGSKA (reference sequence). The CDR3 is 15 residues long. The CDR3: CSARVPRDYYNEQFF.

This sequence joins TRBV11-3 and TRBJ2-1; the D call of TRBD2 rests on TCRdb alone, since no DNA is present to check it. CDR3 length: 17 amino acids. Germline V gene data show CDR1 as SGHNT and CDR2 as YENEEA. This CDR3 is CASSPRFRLAEYNEQFF.

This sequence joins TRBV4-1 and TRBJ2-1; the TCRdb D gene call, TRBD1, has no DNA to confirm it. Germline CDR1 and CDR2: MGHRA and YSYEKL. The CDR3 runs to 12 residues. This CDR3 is CASTSPGNEQFF.

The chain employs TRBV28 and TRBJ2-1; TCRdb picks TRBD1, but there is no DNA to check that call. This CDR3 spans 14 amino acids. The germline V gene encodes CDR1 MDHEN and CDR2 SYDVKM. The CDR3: CASSVPGTRNEQFF.

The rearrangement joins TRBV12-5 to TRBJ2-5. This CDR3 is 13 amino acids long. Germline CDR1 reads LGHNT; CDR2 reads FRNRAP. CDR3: CASGFPTQETQYF.

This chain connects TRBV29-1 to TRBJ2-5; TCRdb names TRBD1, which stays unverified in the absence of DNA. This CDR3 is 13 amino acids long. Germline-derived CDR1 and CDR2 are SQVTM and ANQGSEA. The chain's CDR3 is CSVEQGGGETQYF.

This CDR3 is CASSPDRERTDTQYF. This rearrangement joins TRBV12-3 or TRBV12-4 to TRBJ2-3; TCRdb's D call, TRBD1, is unchecked because there is no DNA. CDR3 size: 15 residues.

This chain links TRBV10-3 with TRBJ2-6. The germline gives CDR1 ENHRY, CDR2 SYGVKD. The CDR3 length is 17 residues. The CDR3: CAISVSMEISGANVLTF.

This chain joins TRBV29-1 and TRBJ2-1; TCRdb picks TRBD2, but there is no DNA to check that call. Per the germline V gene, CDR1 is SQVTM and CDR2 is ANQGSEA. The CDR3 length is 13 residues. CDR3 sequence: CSAAGDGYNEQFF.

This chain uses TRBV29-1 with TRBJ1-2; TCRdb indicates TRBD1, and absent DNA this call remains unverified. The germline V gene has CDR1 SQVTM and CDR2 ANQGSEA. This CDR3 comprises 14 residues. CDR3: CSVEDQGKGDGYTF.

CDR3 region: CASKHSGSRNYEQYF. The V gene is TRBV27, the J gene TRBJ2-7; the TCRdb call, TRBD2, lacks DNA for checking. Per the germline V gene, CDR1 is MNHEY and CDR2 is SMNVEV (reference sequence). This CDR3 is 15 amino acids long.

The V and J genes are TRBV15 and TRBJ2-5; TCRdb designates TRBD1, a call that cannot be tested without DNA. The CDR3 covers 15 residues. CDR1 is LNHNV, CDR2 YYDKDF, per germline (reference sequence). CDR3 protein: CATSSRGQGGETQYF.